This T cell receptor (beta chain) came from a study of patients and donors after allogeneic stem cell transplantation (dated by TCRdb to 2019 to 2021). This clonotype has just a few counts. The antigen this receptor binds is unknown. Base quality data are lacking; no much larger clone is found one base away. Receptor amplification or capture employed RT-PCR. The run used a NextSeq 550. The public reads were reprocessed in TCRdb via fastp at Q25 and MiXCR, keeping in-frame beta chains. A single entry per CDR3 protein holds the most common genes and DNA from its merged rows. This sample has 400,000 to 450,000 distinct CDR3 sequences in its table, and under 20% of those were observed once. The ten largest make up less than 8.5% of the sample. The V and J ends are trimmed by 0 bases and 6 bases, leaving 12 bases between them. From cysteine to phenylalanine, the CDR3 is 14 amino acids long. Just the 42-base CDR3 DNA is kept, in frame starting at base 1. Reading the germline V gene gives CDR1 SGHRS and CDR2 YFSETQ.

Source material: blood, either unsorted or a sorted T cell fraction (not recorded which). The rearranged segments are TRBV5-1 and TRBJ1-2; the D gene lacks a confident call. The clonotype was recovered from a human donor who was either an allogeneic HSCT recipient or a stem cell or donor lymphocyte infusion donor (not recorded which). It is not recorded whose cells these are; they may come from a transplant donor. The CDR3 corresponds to CASSLGHLDHGYTF. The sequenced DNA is TGCGCCAGCAGCTTGGGACACCTGGACCATGGCTACACCTTC.